The next 28 T cell receptor beta chains were all read from a single sample in a study of long-term antiretroviral therapy in people with HIV. The libraries were made with immunoSEQ v3.0 at survey level. Using immunoSEQ multiplex PCR, the repertoire was profiled, and TCRdb retains in-frame clones only, with some absent. This sample has 24,000 or so clones, with more than 65% found just once. Here the sequenced sample was unsorted PBMCs, taken 0.5 years after starting antiretroviral therapy. These receptors all stem from a woman aged 40 to 49 with HIV.

The rearrangement joins TRBV7-9 to TRBJ1-6, with D tentatively TRBD1 (5 bases). V lost 5 bases and J 6 bases, leaving 8 bases between the germline ends. Germline CDR1 reads SEHNR; CDR2 reads FQNEAQ (reference sequence). The CDR3 has 13 amino acids. The CDR3 loop is CASSPDINSPLHF. In DNA, the CDR3 is TGTGCCAGCAGCCCGGACATTAATTCACCCCTCCACTTT. Based on the CDR3 plus reference TRBV7-9 and TRBJ1-6, the full variable domain is DTGVSQNPRHKITKRGQNVTFRCDPISEHNRLYWYRQTLGQGPEFLTYFQNEAQLEKSRLLSDRFSAERPKGSFSTLEIQRTEQGDSAMYLCASSPDINSPLHFGNGTRLTVT.

This sequence joins TRBV7-9 and TRBJ1-4; unclear D gene. The germline gives CDR1 SEHNR, CDR2 FQNEAQ (reference sequence). Trimming removed 4 bases from V and 6 bases from J, with 6 bases in between. The CDR3 has 12 residues. CDR3 amino acids: CASSSYDEKLFF. CDR3 nucleotides: TGTGCCAGCAGCTCGTACGATGAAAAACTGTTTTTT.

This clone has only a few counts. The rearrangement uses TRBV6-5 and TRBJ1-6, with 9 bases lining up with TRBD1. Germline CDR1 MNHEY, CDR2 SVGAGI. J was trimmed by 6 bases and V by 1 base; bases with no gene match: 4. The CDR3 spans 16 residues. In DNA form, the CDR3 reads TGTGCCAGCAGTTACTTAGGGACAGGGACTAATTCACCCCTCCACTTT. It encodes CASSYLGTGTNSPLHF.

This chain links TRBV9 with TRBJ1-4; D uncertain. The ends were cut back, 3 bases at V and 4 bases at J, with 10 bases in the middle. Germline CDR1 is SGDLS and CDR2 is YYNGEE. The CDR3 has 14 amino acids. The chain's CDR3 is CASSGLGLNEKLFF. The CDR3 bases are TGTGCCAGCAGCGGTCTCGGGCTTAATGAAAAACTGTTTTTT.

The chain recombines TRBV5-1 with TRBJ1-1, with a weak D call TRBD1 (6 bases). The CDR3 runs 13 residues. The ends were cut back, 4 bases at V and 4 bases at J, with 11 bases in the middle. CDR1 SGHRS and CDR2 YFSETQ come from the germline V gene. CDR3: CASSPGAFTEAFF. The CDR3 DNA sequence: TGCGCCAGCAGCCCAGGGGCTTTCACTGAAGCTTTCTTT.

This chain uses TRBV5-1 with TRBJ2-7; the match to TRBD1 covers 7 bases. The CDR3 runs to 16 residues. Germline lookup yields CDR1 SGHRS and CDR2 YFSETQ. Trimming cost V 4 bases and J 0 bases; bases outside gene matches: 10. The CDR3 protein is CASSAPERTGSYEQYF. As DNA, the CDR3 is TGCGCCAGCAGCGCCCCGGAACGGACAGGCTCCTACGAGCAGTACTTC.

The chain is built from TRBV5-1 and TRBJ1-4; TRBD1 agrees at 10 bases. V dropped 4 bases and J dropped 3; count of bases not matched to a gene: 12. Per germline, CDR1 SGHRS and CDR2 YFSETQ. This CDR3 has 18 amino acids. For the CDR3, the DNA is TGCGCCAGCAGCATCGGGACAGGGGCCAGGGGGGCTAATGAAAAACTGTTTTTT. This encodes CASSIGTGARGANEKLFF. The whole variable domain, remainder taken from reference TRBV5-1 and TRBJ1-4, is KAGVTQTPRYLIKTRGQQVTLSCSPISGHRSVSWYQQTPGQGLQFLFEYFSETQRNKGNFPGRFSGRQFSNSRSEMNVSTLELGDSALYLCASSIGTGARGANEKLFFGSGTQLSVL.

The gene calls are TRBV7-2 and TRBJ2-7, with D tentatively TRBD1 (8 bases). The CDR3 runs 14 residues. The V and J ends lost 4 bases and 1 base respectively, with 11 bases between them. Germline V gives CDR1 SGHTA, CDR2 FQGNSA. The CDR3 DNA follows: TGTGCCAGCAGCTCACAGGGGGGGTCCTACGAGCAGTACTTC. This codes for CASSSQGGSYEQYF.

This clone was picked up a small number of times. The chain is built from TRBV10-3 and TRBJ1-1; TRBD1 agrees at 7 bases. The germline V gene has CDR1 ENHRY and CDR2 SYGVKD. Germline trimming cut 0 bases from V and 5 bases from J; bases unmatched to any gene: 6. This CDR3 contains 15 residues. The CDR3 reads CAISESNRGRTEAFF. In nucleotides, the CDR3 is TGTGCCATCAGTGAGTCGAACAGGGGCCGGACTGAAGCTTTCTTT.

The rearrangement joins TRBV5-1 to TRBJ1-2; D may be TRBD1 (6 bases). Germline V gene lookup returns CDR1 SGHRS and CDR2 YFSETQ. The CDR3 runs 13 residues. V lost 0 bases, J lost 5 bases, and 8 bases lay in between. The CDR3 region has the DNA TGCGCCAGCAGCTTGGCCGGACAGTATGGCTACACCTTC. It translates to CASSLAGQYGYTF.

This clone was seen once. V and J are TRBV19 and TRBJ2-5; D ambiguous. This CDR3 is 11 amino acids long. Germline CDR1 and CDR2: LNHDA and SQIVND (reference sequence). V gave up 3 bases and J gave up 5 bases, with 4 bases separating them. DNA for the CDR3: TGTGCCAGTAGTATGGAGGAGACCCAGTACTTC. This translates into CASSMEETQYF.

This clone is a singleton in its sample. The V gene is TRBV6-6, the J gene TRBJ2-7; D could derive from TRBD1 or TRBD2 (6 bases each). The CDR3 extends over 13 amino acids. Trimming pared 6 bases from V and 6 bases from J, leaving 15 bases between. Germline loops: CDR1 MNHNY, CDR2 SVGAGI (reference sequence). The CDR3 coding sequence is TGTGCCAGCAGGGCCCCGGGGGCCGGCGAGCAGTACTTC. It specifies CASRAPGAGEQYF.

V is TRBV7-3 and J is TRBJ1-5; no firm D call. Trimming removed 3 bases from V and 0 bases from J, with 15 bases in between. Germline lookup yields CDR1 SGHTA and CDR2 FQGTGA. The CDR3 runs 17 residues. CDR3 residues: CASSFNYRGYSNQPQHF. In nucleotides, the CDR3 is TGTGCCAGCAGCTTTAACTATCGCGGATATAGCAATCAGCCCCAGCATTTT.

This clone was detected only once. This chain links TRBV15 with TRBJ1-5; tentative D call: TRBD1 (5 bases). V was pared by 1 base and J by 3 bases, with 16 bases between. Germline V gene data show CDR1 as LNHNV and CDR2 as YYDKDF (reference sequence). This CDR3 contains 17 residues. DNA of the CDR3: TGTGCCACCAGCAGAGCGAGGGGTTTCTCGGTCAATCAGCCCCAGCATTTT. Translated: CATSRARGFSVNQPQHF.

The V call is TRBV6-5, the J call TRBJ1-2, with TRBD1 as a possible D gene (6 bases). Germline values: CDR1 MNHEY, CDR2 SVGAGI. The CDR3 is 14 amino acids. V was pared by 2 bases and J by 4 bases, with 11 bases between. CDR3 in amino acids: CASSYRQQGYGYTF. CDR3 bases: TGTGCCAGCAGTTACAGGCAACAGGGCTATGGCTACACCTTC.

This rearrangement joins TRBV30 to TRBJ1-1, with TRBD1 matching 11 bases. V lost 5 bases and J lost 3; bases outside the gene matches: 2. Germline V gene data show CDR1 as GTSNPN and CDR2 as SVGIG (reference sequence). CDR3 length: 13 amino acids. CDR3 sequence: CAWLGQGDTEAFF. The CDR3 region has the DNA TGTGCCTGGTTGGGACAGGGGGACACTGAAGCTTTCTTT.

The gene calls are TRBV6-5 and TRBJ1-6, with unresolved D. Deletions cut 2 bases from V and 8 bases from J, with 13 bases between. There are 15 residues in the CDR3. Germline V gives CDR1 MNHEY, CDR2 SVGAGI. The CDR3 sequence: CASSYGRTTHSPLHF. The CDR3 nucleotides read TGTGCCAGCAGTTACGGCCGGACTACCCATTCACCCCTCCACTTT.

This clone has a handful of counts. This chain joins TRBV30 and TRBJ1-2; D is undetermined. Germline CDR1 reads GTSNPN; CDR2 reads SVGIG (reference sequence). The V end was cut by 0 bases, the J end by 8 bases, with 13 bases between. This CDR3 region has 13 residues. The CDR3 DNA sequence: TGTGCCTGGAGTGTAAAGGGAGGGTACGGCTACACCTTC. Translation gives CAWSVKGGYGYTF.

The chain links TRBV6-5 to TRBJ1-3; D possibly corresponds to TRBD1 (6 bases). With 6 bases removed from V and 0 bases from J, the gap between germline ends came to 12 bases. Germline V CDR1 and CDR2: MNHEY, SVGAGI. This CDR3 contains 15 residues. Here the CDR3 reads CASSNTGYSGNTIYF. CDR3 coding DNA: TGTGCCAGCAGCAACACAGGGTACTCTGGAAACACCATATATTTT.

The J gene is TRBJ2-5, the V gene TRBV9; D not resolved. The CDR3 runs 12 residues. V dropped 3 bases and J dropped 1 base, with 4 bases sitting between them. Germline V gives CDR1 SGDLS, CDR2 YYNGEE. The CDR3 nucleotides are TGTGCCAGCAGCGACCTCCAAGAGACCCAGTACTTC. This gives the protein CASSDLQETQYF.

J is TRBJ1-1 and V is TRBV30; no reliable D call. The CDR3 is made up of 14 amino acids. CDR1 and CDR2 from the germline V gene are GTSNPN and SVGIG (reference sequence). Trimming shortened V by 2 bases and J by 6 bases, and 16 bases separated the two germline ends. The CDR3 sequence: CAWSQEFMGAEAFF. The DNA of the CDR3 is TGTGCCTGGAGTCAAGAGTTTATGGGCGCTGAAGCTTTCTTT. The variable domain in full, with the rest retrieved from reference TRBV30 and TRBJ1-1, is SQTIHQWPATLVQPVGSPLSLECTVEGTSNPNLYWYRQAAGRGLQLLFYSVGIGQISSEVPQNLSASRPQDRQFILSSKKLLLSDSGFYLCAWSQEFMGAEAFFGQGTRLTVV.

The chain joins TRBV5-8 to TRBJ1-5; D is unclear. The CDR3 contains 12 residues. V shed 4 bases and J shed 7 bases, with 9 bases lying between them. Per the germline V gene, CDR1 is SGHTS and CDR2 is YDEGEE. The CDR3: CASSQIWQPQHF. The CDR3 DNA reads as TGTGCCAGCAGCCAGATATGGCAGCCCCAGCATTTT.

The rearrangement links TRBV7-3 to TRBJ1-2; perhaps TRBD1 as D (5 bases). The ends were cut back, 4 bases at V and 8 bases at J, with 26 bases in the middle. The CDR3 is 17 residues long. The germline gives CDR1 SGHTA, CDR2 FQGTGA. This chain's CDR3 is CASSSTGGSGRRGGYTF. In nucleotides, the CDR3 is TGTGCCAGCAGCTCGACTGGCGGGTCAGGGCGACGTGGGGGCTACACCTTC.

The chain couples TRBV28 to TRBJ2-1; tentative D call: TRBD1 (6 bases). V lost 7 bases and J lost 3, with 19 bases in between. The CDR3 has 16 amino acids. In germline, CDR1 is MDHEN, CDR2 SYDVKM. The CDR3 nucleotides are TGTGCCAGCATCCCATCAACAGGGTGGCTCTACAATGAGCAGTTCTTC. Translating gives CASIPSTGWLYNEQFF.

In this sample, this clone turned up a few times. The chain is built from TRBV4-3 and TRBJ1-2; D perhaps matches TRBD1 (5 bases). Germline lookup yields CDR1 LGHNA and CDR2 YSLEER. The V end was cut by 0 bases, the J end by 4 bases, with 9 bases between. This CDR3 is built from 14 residues. In DNA form, the CDR3 reads TGCGCCAGCAGCCAAGATCGGGGCAGCTATGGCTACACCTTC. Its translation: CASSQDRGSYGYTF.

This rearrangement joins TRBV6-6 to TRBJ1-3, with D possibly being TRBD1 (5 bases). CDR1 and CDR2 from the germline V gene are MNHNY and SVGAGI (reference sequence). V was clipped by 5 bases and J by 0 bases, with 11 bases between them. This CDR3 spans 15 amino acids. CDR3 loop: CASSPQVRSGNTIYF. The CDR3, as DNA: TGTGCCAGCAGTCCACAGGTCCGCTCTGGAAACACCATATATTTT.

The chain uses TRBV28 and TRBJ1-6; no clear D gene. CDR1 and CDR2 from the germline V gene are MDHEN and SYDVKM. V was pared by 2 bases and J by 4 bases, with 3 bases between. The CDR3 has 13 residues. The CDR3 nucleotides are TGTGCCAGCAGTTTAGGTTATAATTCACCCCTCCACTTT. Translating gives CASSLGYNSPLHF.

The V and J genes are TRBV14 and TRBJ1-2; 7 bases line up with TRBD1. The CDR3 totals 15 residues. Germline assignment: CDR1 SGHDN and CDR2 FVKESK. Trimming removed 1 base from V and 2 bases from J; junction bases left unmatched: 4. CDR3 residues: CASSQVVGGNYGYTF. CDR3 sequence (DNA): TGTGCCAGCAGCCAAGTCGTAGGGGGCAACTATGGCTACACCTTC. Filled out from reference TRBV14 and TRBJ1-2, the complete variable domain reads EAGVTQFPSHSVIEKGQTVTLRCDPISGHDNLYWYRRVMGKEIKFLLHFVKESKQDESGMPNNRFLAERTGGTYSTLKVQPAELEDSGVYFCASSQVVGGNYGYTFGSGTRLTVV.